These 2 T cell receptor beta chains were sequenced from one sample in a study of vaccination and CD4 T cells after COVID-19. Noted treatment: approximately 10-day PBMC culture with coronavirus spike peptide pools or control peptides (ViraFEST assay). Samples of CD4+ T cells were obtained from the unexposed donor before the COVID-19 pandemic (2011-2018). The Oncomine TCR Beta short-read assay sequenced DNA from cultured CD4+ T cells. Cultured CD4+ T cells were the source of extracted genomic DNA. TCRdb used MiXCR to reprocess the PCR reads, holding one entry per CDR3 protein. Of thousands of distinct CDR3 sequences in the sample, approximately 28% were seen once. The antigens of these receptors remain unknown. The sample comprised CD4+ T cells from blood, cultured in vitro. Source of these receptors: a human donor in good health.

The chain employs TRBV19 and TRBJ1-2; TRBD1 matches at 9 bases. Germline assignment: CDR1 LNHDA and CDR2 SQIVND (reference sequence). The junction had 2 bases not matched to a gene; V was cut back by 9 bases and J by 0 bases. The CDR3 totals 13 residues. CDR3: CASRDRANYGYTF. DNA of the CDR3: TGTGCCAGCCGGGACAGGGCTAACTATGGCTACACCTTC.

CDR3 region: CASSFSLAGINEQFF. CDR3 nucleotides: TGTGCCAGCAGTTTTAGCCTAGCGGGAATTAATGAGCAGTTCTTC. The rearrangement uses TRBV12-3 or TRBV12-4 and TRBJ2-1; 9 bases agree with TRBD2. With 3 bases clipped from V and 7 bases from J, the junction kept 7 bases outside the gene matches. This CDR3 region has 15 residues.